This T cell receptor beta chain was sequenced for a study of chemoradiotherapy in HPV16-positive cancers. On the study more broadly: Functional T-cell assays on two HPV16-positive patients' cells defined candidate HPV-specific clones and common TCR motifs. Overall study results and limits: The functional HPV-specific definition rests on just two HPV16-positive patients. During treatment, candidate HPV-specific clones and E7-related motifs expanded in tumor. HPV-responsive T-cell expansion during chemoradiotherapy was linked to improved recurrence-free survival in HPV16-positive patients.

This clone has only one observation. Its antigen is undetermined. V was clipped by 3 bases and J by 2 bases, with 5 bases between them. Germline V CDR1 and CDR2: MNHEY, SMNVEV (reference sequence). The CDR3 extends over 13 amino acids. TCRdb keeps only in-frame clones here, not all; method: immunoSEQ multiplex PCR. The table includes around 14,000 clones, around 90% detected once. The sample was blood, taken from a patient who underwent chemoradiotherapy. The genes are TRBV27 and TRBJ1-5; D is unresolved. This TCR was sampled from a human donor with HPV-associated anogenital cancer. As DNA, the CDR3 is TGTGCCAGCAGTTTCTCGCGCAATCAGCCCCAGCATTTT. As protein: CASSFSRNQPQHF.